The 10 T cell receptor beta chains given below trace back to one sample, sequenced in a study of OX40 agonist ivuxolimab in advanced cancers. Profiling relied on immunoSEQ multiplex PCR, and the TCRdb table lists in-frame clones only, not all of them. This table has about 64,000 clones, under 90% appearing once. The sample here was CD4+ or CD8+ T cells sorted from blood, taken in a trial of the OX40 agonist ivuxolimab. All receptors come from an adult with an advanced solid tumor such as melanoma, head and neck, liver or kidney cancer.

J is TRBJ1-1 and V is TRBV7-8; a weak D match, TRBD1 (5 bases). CDR1 is SGHVS, CDR2 FQNEAQ, per germline. V lost 5 bases and J lost 0, with 13 bases in between. The CDR3 length is 15 residues. The CDR3 DNA sequence: TGTGCCAGCAGCCTAGGCGACAGCTTGAACACTGAAGCTTTCTTT. It yields the protein CASSLGDSLNTEAFF.

This clone showed up just a few times. The chain employs TRBV10-1 and TRBJ1-2; 9 nucleotides align to TRBD1. With 3 bases clipped from V and 4 bases from J, the junction kept 3 bases outside the gene matches. The V gene's germline CDR1 is WNHNN and CDR2 SYGVQD (reference sequence). The CDR3 contains 14 residues. CDR3 sequence: CASSETTGGYGYTF. CDR3 nucleotides: TGCGCCAGCAGTGAAACGACAGGGGGCTATGGCTACACCTTC.

The chain links TRBV27 to TRBJ2-7; 9 bases map to TRBD1. J lost 7 bases, V lost 5 bases, and 12 bases had no gene match. Germline V gene data show CDR1 as MNHEY and CDR2 as SMNVEV (reference sequence). This CDR3 spans 15 amino acids. As DNA, the CDR3 is TGTGCCAGCAGTCGCCCCCCGGGACAGGGAGTTGAGCAGTACTTC. Residues: CASSRPPGQGVEQYF.

The gene calls are TRBV18 and TRBJ2-3, with a possible D match to TRBD1 (6 bases). This CDR3 is 15 amino acids long. Trimming took 0 bases from V and 6 from J, leaving 13 bases between them. Germline V gene data show CDR1 as KGHSH and CDR2 as LQKENI. The CDR3 loop reads CASSPPNRVRDTQYF. The CDR3 DNA is TGTGCCAGCTCACCACCGAACAGGGTTAGGGATACGCAGTATTTT.

The rearrangement uses TRBV2 and TRBJ2-1, with D possibly matching TRBD2 (6 bases). This CDR3 has 14 amino acids. CDR1 SNHLY and CDR2 FYNNEI come from the germline V gene. The V and J ends lost 6 bases and 6 bases respectively, with 15 bases between them. CDR3: CASRYGTESNEQFF. In DNA form, the CDR3 reads TGTGCCAGCAGGTATGGGACTGAATCCAATGAGCAGTTCTTC.

The chain employs TRBV15 and TRBJ2-3; D is perhaps TRBD2 (5 bases). V was shortened by 2 bases and J by 2 bases, with 17 bases between the two germline ends. CDR3 length: 17 residues. Germline V gene lookup returns CDR1 LNHNV and CDR2 YYDKDF (reference sequence). CDR3 coding DNA: TGTGCCACCAGCAGACTCCGCCGGGGTGGTTACACAGATACGCAGTATTTT. Amino acids: CATSRLRRGGYTDTQYF. The full variable domain, completed using reference TRBV15 and TRBJ2-3, is DAMVIQNPRYQVTQFGKPVTLSCSQTLNHNVMYWYQQKSSQAPKLLFHYYDKDFNNEADTPDNFQSRRPNTSFCFLDIRSPGLGDTAMYLCATSRLRRGGYTDTQYFGPGTRLTVL.

This clone was counted a single time. V usage is TRBV5-5 and J usage is TRBJ2-7; 10 bases are shared with TRBD2. Germline CDR1 reads SGHKS; CDR2 reads YYEKEE (reference sequence). This CDR3 is 15 amino acids long. J was trimmed by 2 bases and V by 1 base; bases with no gene match: 3. The CDR3 loop is CASSLNLAGAYEQYF. The CDR3 coding sequence is TGTGCCAGCAGCTTGAATCTAGCGGGGGCCTACGAGCAGTACTTC.

This chain joins TRBV7-3 and TRBJ2-2; 8 nucleotides align to TRBD1. The germline gives CDR1 SGHTA, CDR2 FQGTGA. V lost 1 base and J lost 6; bases outside the gene matches: 4. The CDR3 sequence is 15 residues long. As DNA, the CDR3 is TGTGCCAGCAGCTTAATTCCAGGGGGCCCCGGGGAGCTGTTTTTT. Translating it yields CASSLIPGGPGELFF.

The genes are TRBV19 and TRBJ2-1; 14 bases align to TRBD2. The CDR3 length is 19 residues. The V and J ends lost 3 bases and 0 bases, in that order; junction bases with no gene match: 7. Germline V gives CDR1 LNHDA, CDR2 SQIVND (reference sequence). The CDR3 reads CASSIRTSGGLSSYNEQFF. The CDR3 DNA sequence: TGTGCCAGTAGTATTAGGACTAGCGGGGGGCTGAGCTCCTACAATGAGCAGTTCTTC.

The V gene is TRBV14, the J gene TRBJ2-7; D uncertain. This CDR3 contains 13 residues. Trimming removed 1 base at V and 7 bases at J, with 11 bases between. Germline CDR1 reads SGHDN; CDR2 reads FVKESK. DNA of the CDR3: TGTGCCAGCAGCCAAGCAATAGGGCGGGAGCAGTACTTC. Protein: CASSQAIGREQYF.